This TCR beta chain was found in a study of blood T cell repertoires in COVID-19. V shed 6 bases, J shed 0 bases, and the junction held 5 bases outside the gene matches. The CDR3 sequence is 15 residues long. Germline V CDR1 and CDR2: SQVTM, ANQGSEA. Profiled with immunoSEQ multiplex PCR; TCRdb holds only in-frame clones, not every one. The table records more than 300,000 clones, about 92% of them present only once. The origin of this receptor is a woman under 40 who had recovered from COVID-19. This chain uses TRBV29-1 with TRBJ1-5, with 10 bases matching TRBD1. Sequencing input: PBMCs or T cells enriched from blood (not recorded which). As DNA, the CDR3 is TGCAGCGTCTCCGGGACAGGGGATAGCAATCAGCCCCAGCATTTT. It translates to CSVSGTGDSNQPQHF.